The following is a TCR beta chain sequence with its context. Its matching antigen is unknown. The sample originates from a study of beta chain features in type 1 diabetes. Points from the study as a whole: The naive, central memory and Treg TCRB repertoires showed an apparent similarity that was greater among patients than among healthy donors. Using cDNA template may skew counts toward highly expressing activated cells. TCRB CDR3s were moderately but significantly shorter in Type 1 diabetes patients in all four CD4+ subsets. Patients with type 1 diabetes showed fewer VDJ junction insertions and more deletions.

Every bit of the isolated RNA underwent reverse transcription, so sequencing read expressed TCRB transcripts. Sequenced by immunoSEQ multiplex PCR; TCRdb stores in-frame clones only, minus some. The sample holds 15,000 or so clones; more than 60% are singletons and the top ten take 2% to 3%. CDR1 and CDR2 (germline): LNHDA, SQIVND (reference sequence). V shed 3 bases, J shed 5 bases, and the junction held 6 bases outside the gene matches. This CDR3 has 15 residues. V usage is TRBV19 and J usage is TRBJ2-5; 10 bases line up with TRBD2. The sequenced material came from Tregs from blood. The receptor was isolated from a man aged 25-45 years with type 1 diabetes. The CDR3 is CASSIGSGGRETQYF. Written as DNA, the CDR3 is TGTGCCAGTAGTATTGGTAGCGGGGGGAGGGAGACCCAGTACTTC.